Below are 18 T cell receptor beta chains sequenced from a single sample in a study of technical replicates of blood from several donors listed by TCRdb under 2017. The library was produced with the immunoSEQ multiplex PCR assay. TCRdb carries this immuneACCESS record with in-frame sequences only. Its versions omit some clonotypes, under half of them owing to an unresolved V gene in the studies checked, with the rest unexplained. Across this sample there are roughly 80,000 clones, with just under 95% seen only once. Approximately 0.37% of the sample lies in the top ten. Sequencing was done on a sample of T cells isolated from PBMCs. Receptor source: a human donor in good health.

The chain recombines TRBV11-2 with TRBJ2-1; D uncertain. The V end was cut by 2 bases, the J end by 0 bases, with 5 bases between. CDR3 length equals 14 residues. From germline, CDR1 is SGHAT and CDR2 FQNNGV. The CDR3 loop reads CASSLTDSYNEQFF. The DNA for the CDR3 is TGTGCCAGCAGCTTAACTGACTCCTACAATGAGCAGTTCTTC. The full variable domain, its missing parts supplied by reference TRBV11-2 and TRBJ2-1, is EAGVAQSPRYKIIEKRQSVAFWCNPISGHATLYWYQQILGQGPKLLIQFQNNGVVDDSQLPKDRFSAERLKGVDSTLKIQPAKLEDSAVYLCASSLTDSYNEQFFGPGTRLTVL.

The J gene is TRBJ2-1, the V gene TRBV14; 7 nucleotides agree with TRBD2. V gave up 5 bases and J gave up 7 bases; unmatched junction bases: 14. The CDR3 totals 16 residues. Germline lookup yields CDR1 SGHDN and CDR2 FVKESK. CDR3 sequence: CASSGRVEREINEQFF. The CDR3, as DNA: TGTGCCAGCAGCGGACGGGTAGAGCGGGAAATTAATGAGCAGTTCTTC.

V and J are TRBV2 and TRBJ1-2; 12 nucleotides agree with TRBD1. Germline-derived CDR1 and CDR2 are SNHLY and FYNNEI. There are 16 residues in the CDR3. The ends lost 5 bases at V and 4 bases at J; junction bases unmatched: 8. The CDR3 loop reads CASSPGQGALSYGYTF. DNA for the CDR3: TGTGCCAGCAGTCCGGGACAGGGGGCGCTGAGCTATGGCTACACCTTC.

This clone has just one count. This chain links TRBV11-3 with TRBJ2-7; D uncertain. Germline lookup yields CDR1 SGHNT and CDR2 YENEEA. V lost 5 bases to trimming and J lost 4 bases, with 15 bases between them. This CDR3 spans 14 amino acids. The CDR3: CASSGSSPPYEQYF. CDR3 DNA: TGTGCCAGCAGCGGCTCTAGTCCCCCTTACGAGCAGTACTTC. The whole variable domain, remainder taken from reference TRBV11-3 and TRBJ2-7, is EAGVVQSPRYKIIEKKQPVAFWCNPISGHNTLYWYLQNLGQGPELLIRYENEEAVDDSQLPKDRFSAERLKGVDSTLKIQPAELGDSAVYLCASSGSSPPYEQYFGPGTRLTVT.

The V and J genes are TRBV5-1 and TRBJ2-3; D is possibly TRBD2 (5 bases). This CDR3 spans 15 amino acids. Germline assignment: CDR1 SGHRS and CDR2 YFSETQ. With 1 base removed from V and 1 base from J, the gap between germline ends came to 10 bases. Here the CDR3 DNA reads TGCGCCAGCAGCTTGATAGCGTCCCGCACAGATACGCAGTATTTT. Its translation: CASSLIASRTDTQYF.

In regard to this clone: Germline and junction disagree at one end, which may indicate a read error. This CDR3 is CASSLAASGSVPGELFF. CDR3 nucleotide sequence: TGTGCTAGCAGCTTGGCGGCTAGCGGGAGTGTTCCCGGGGAGCTGTTTTTT. The chain joins TRBV7-7 to TRBJ2-2; 10 nucleotides line up with TRBD2. The CDR3 runs 17 residues. Germline V gene sequence: CDR1 SSHAT, CDR2 FNYEAQ (reference sequence).

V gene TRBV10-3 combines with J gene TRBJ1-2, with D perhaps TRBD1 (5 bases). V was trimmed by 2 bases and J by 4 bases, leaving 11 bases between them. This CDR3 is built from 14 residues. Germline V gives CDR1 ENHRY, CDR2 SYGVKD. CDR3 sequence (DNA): TGTGCCATCAGTGAGCCGCGACAGCCCTATGGCTACACCTTC. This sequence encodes CAISEPRQPYGYTF.

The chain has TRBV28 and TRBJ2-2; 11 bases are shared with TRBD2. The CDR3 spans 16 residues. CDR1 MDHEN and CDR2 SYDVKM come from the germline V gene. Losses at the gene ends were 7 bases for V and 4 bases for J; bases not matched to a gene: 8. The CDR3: CASTLLAGEGTGELFF. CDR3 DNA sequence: TGTGCCAGCACCTTACTAGCGGGAGAAGGCACCGGGGAGCTGTTTTTT.

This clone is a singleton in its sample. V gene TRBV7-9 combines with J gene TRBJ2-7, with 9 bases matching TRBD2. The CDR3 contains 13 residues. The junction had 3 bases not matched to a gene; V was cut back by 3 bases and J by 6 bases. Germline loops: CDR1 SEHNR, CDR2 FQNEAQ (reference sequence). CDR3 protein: CASSFRLAVEQYF. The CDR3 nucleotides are TGTGCCAGCAGCTTCCGACTAGCGGTCGAGCAGTACTTC.

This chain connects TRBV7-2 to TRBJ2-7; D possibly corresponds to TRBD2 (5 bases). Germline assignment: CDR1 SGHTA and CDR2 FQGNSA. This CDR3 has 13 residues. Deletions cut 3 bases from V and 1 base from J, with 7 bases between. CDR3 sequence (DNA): TGTGCCAGCAGCTTCGGGGATTCCTACGAGCAGTACTTC. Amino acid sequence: CASSFGDSYEQYF. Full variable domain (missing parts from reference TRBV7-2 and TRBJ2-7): GAGVSQSPSNKVTEKGKDVELRCDPISGHTALYWYRQSLGQGLEFLIYFQGNSAPDKSGLPSDRFSAERTGGSVSTLTIQRTQQEDSAVYLCASSFGDSYEQYFGPGTRLTVT.

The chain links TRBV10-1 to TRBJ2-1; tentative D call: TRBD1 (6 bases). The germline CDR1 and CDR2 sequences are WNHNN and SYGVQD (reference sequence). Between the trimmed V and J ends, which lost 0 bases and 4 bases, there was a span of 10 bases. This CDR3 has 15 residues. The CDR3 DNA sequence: TGCGCCAGCAGTGAGTCCCAGGGGCGATACAATGAGCAGTTCTTC. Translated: CASSESQGRYNEQFF.

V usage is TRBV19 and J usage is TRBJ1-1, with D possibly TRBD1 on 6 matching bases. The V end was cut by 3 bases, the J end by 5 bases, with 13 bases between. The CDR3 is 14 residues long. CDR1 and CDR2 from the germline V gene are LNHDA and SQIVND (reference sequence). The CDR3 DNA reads TGTGCCAGTAGTATCACAGGGTATGGGACTGAAGCTTTCTTT. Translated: CASSITGYGTEAFF. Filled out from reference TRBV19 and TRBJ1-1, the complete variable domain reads DGGITQSPKYLFRKEGQNVTLSCEQNLNHDAMYWYRQDPGQGLRLIYYSQIVNDFQKGDIAEGYSVSREKKESFPLTVTSAQKNPTAFYLCASSITGYGTEAFFGQGTRLTVV.

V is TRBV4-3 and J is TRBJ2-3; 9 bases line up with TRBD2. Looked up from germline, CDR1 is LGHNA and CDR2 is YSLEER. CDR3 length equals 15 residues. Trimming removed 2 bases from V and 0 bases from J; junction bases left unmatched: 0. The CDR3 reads CASSQTSGSTDTQYF. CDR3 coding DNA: TGCGCCAGCAGCCAAACTAGCGGGAGCACAGATACGCAGTATTTT.

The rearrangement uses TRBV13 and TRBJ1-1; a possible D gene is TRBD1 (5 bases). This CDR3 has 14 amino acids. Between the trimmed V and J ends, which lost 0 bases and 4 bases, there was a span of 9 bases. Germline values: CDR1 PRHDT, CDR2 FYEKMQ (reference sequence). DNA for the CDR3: TGTGCCAGCAGCTTAGGAGGGGTTGGCACTGAAGCTTTCTTT. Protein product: CASSLGGVGTEAFF.

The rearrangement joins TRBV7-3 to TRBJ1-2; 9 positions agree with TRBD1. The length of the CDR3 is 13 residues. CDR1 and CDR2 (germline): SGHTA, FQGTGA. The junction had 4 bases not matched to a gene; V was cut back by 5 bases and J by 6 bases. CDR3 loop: CASSKWTGDGYTF. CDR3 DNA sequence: TGTGCCAGCAGCAAATGGACAGGGGATGGCTACACCTTC.

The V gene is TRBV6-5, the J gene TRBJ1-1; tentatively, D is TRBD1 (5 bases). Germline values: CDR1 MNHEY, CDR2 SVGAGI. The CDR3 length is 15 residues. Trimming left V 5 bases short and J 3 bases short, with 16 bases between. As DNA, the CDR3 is TGTGCCAGCAGTCCTTATCGGGGGAGTTACACTGAAGCTTTCTTT. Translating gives CASSPYRGSYTEAFF.

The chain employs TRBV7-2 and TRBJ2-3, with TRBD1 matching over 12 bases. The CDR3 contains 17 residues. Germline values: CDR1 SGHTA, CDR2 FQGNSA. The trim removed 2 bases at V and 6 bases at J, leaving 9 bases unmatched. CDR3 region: CASSLTGTGGFKDTQYF. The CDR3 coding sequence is TGTGCCAGCAGCTTAACTGGGACAGGGGGCTTCAAGGATACGCAGTATTTT.

This CDR3 is CASSLGFQAIMNTEAFF. The CDR3 DNA is TGTGCCAGCAGCTTAGGGTTCCAGGCTATTATGAACACTGAAGCTTTCTTT. The chain couples TRBV7-8 to TRBJ1-1; D is ambiguous. This CDR3 region has 17 residues. Trimming cost V 1 base and J 0 bases, with 15 bases left between them. The germline V gene encodes CDR1 SGHVS and CDR2 FQNEAQ.